These 11 T cell receptor beta chains came from one sample sequenced in a study of cytomegalovirus exposure and HLA in healthy donors. 60 Vbeta and 13 Jbeta primers were used in PCR. The protocol was immunoSEQ multiplex PCR, while the TCRdb copy is restricted to in-frame clones and leaves out a portion. The table records some 140,000 clones, around 72% of them present only once. The sequenced sample was PBMCs. These receptors all come from a woman in her thirties or forties in good health and CMV-seronegative.

This chain connects TRBV19 to TRBJ1-1; TRBD1 might be the D (5 bases). Germline CDR1 is LNHDA and CDR2 is SQIVND (reference sequence). V dropped 3 bases and J dropped 0 bases, with 8 bases sitting between them. There are 14 residues in the CDR3. CDR3 bases: TGTGCCAGTAGTATCGCAGGGATGAACACTGAAGCTTTCTTT. Translating gives CASSIAGMNTEAFF.

The chain uses TRBV29-1 and TRBJ1-2; the D gene is possibly TRBD1 (6 bases). Looked up from germline, CDR1 is SQVTM and CDR2 is ANQGSEA. V gave up 5 bases and J gave up 8 bases, with 12 bases separating them. CDR3 length equals 11 residues. The CDR3 protein is CSVTGINGYTF. The CDR3 region has the DNA TGCAGCGTTACAGGGATAAACGGCTACACCTTC.

This clone was seen more than once but under ten times. The chain uses TRBV6-5 and TRBJ1-1; no definite D call. V was clipped by 4 bases and J by 0 bases, with 6 bases between them. Germline V gene lookup returns CDR1 MNHEY and CDR2 SVGAGI. The CDR3 length is 13 residues. The CDR3 is CASSSHVNTEAFF. CDR3 sequence (DNA): TGTGCCAGCAGTTCCCATGTGAACACTGAAGCTTTCTTT.

This clone was seen only once. The chain links TRBV5-4 to TRBJ2-3, with TRBD1 matching 9 bases. This CDR3 comprises 15 residues. The ends lost 4 bases at V and 10 bases at J; junction bases unmatched: 13. CDR1 and CDR2 (germline): SGHNT, YYREEE (reference sequence). The CDR3 DNA is TGTGCCAGCAGCCACCGGGACAGGGTGGGCCATGCGCAGTATTTT. Translating gives CASSHRDRVGHAQYF.

The V gene is TRBV7-9, the J gene TRBJ2-1, with a tentative D call TRBD1 (6 bases). Trimming shortened V by 1 base and J by 3 bases, and 10 bases separated the two germline ends. Germline values: CDR1 SEHNR, CDR2 FQNEAQ (reference sequence). The CDR3 has 15 residues. As DNA, the CDR3 is TGTGCCAGCAGCTTAGGCAGGGGACACTACAATGAGCAGTTCTTC. Translated: CASSLGRGHYNEQFF. Combining the CDR3 with reference TRBV7-9 and TRBJ2-1 gives the whole variable domain DTGVSQNPRHKITKRGQNVTFRCDPISEHNRLYWYRQTLGQGPEFLTYFQNEAQLEKSRLLSDRFSAERPKGSFSTLEIQRTEQGDSAMYLCASSLGRGHYNEQFFGPGTRLTVL.

This rearrangement joins TRBV9 to TRBJ2-1; TRBD2 matches 8 bases. V trimming: 0 bases; J trimming: 6 bases; junction bases outside the gene matches: 8. Germline lookup yields CDR1 SGDLS and CDR2 YYNGEE. CDR3 length: 16 amino acids. The CDR3 sequence: CASSVGVAGHLNEQFF. In nucleotides, the CDR3 is TGTGCCAGCAGCGTAGGAGTAGCGGGGCACCTCAATGAGCAGTTCTTC.

The chain is built from TRBV4-1 and TRBJ2-7, with D possibly matching TRBD1 (6 bases). The V and J ends lost 1 base and 0 bases respectively, with 19 bases between them. This CDR3 has 18 residues. Per germline, CDR1 MGHRA and CDR2 YSYEKL. In DNA, the CDR3 is TGCGCCAGCAGCCAAGTTGGGGAACAGGGCATCGGCTCCTACGAGCAGTACTTC. It translates to CASSQVGEQGIGSYEQYF.

This clone came up a few times. The chain carries TRBV6-5 and TRBJ2-3; D is ambiguous. Trimming pared 6 bases from V and 7 bases from J, leaving 11 bases between. The CDR3 sequence is 12 residues long. CDR1 is MNHEY, CDR2 SVGAGI, per germline. CDR3 protein: CASSLQKNTQYF. DNA for the CDR3: TGTGCCAGCAGCTTACAGAAAAATACGCAGTATTTT.

The table lists this clone with a few counts. V and J are TRBV5-6 and TRBJ1-2, with TRBD1 as a possible D gene (6 bases). CDR3 length: 13 residues. V lost 4 bases to trimming and J lost 6 bases, with 13 bases between them. Germline V lookup: CDR1 SGHDT, CDR2 YYEEEE. The DNA of the CDR3 is TGTGCCAGCAGCCAAACAGGGTTGGATGGCTACACCTTC. Its translation: CASSQTGLDGYTF.

This rearrangement joins TRBV20-1 to TRBJ2-1; perhaps TRBD1 as D (6 bases). V was pared by 3 bases and J by 12 bases, with 12 bases between. The CDR3 has 11 residues. The germline V gene encodes CDR1 DFQATT and CDR2 SNEGSKA (reference sequence). CDR3 sequence (DNA): TGCAGTGCTAGTTCGGACAGCGGGCAGTTCTTC. It codes for CSASSDSGQFF.

The gene calls are TRBV19 and TRBJ1-1; D uncertain. The V and J ends lost 2 bases and 1 base respectively, with 5 bases between them. CDR1 LNHDA and CDR2 SQIVND come from the germline V gene (reference sequence). The CDR3 covers 13 residues. The CDR3 sequence is CASSITANTEAFF. CDR3 DNA sequence: TGTGCCAGTAGTATAACAGCGAACACTGAAGCTTTCTTT.